Below are 12 T cell receptor beta chains sequenced from a single sample in a study of blood T cell repertoires in COVID-19. Measured with immunoSEQ multiplex PCR; TCRdb has only the in-frame clones, and not every one. Altogether around 100,000 clones are present, more than 85% being singletons, with the ten largest covering 7% to 9.5%. Sequenced input: peripheral blood. These receptors came from a man in his thirties or forties in a cohort sampled during active COVID-19.

The CDR3 sequence: CASREQGERGYTF. In nucleotides, the CDR3 is TGTGCCAGCAGGGAACAGGGGGAGAGAGGCTACACCTTC. The chain employs TRBV12-3 or TRBV12-4 and TRBJ1-2; TRBD1 matches at 8 bases. The CDR3 contains 13 residues. Trimming at V came to 6 bases and at J to 8 bases, leaving 8 bases not matched to a gene.

CDR3 DNA sequence: TGTGCCAGCAGTGAATCGACAAACCAAGAGACCCAGTACTTC. The encoded protein is CASSESTNQETQYF. This chain joins TRBV25-1 and TRBJ2-5; D not resolved. This CDR3 contains 14 residues. Germline CDR1 and CDR2: MGHDK and SYGVNS. With 1 base removed from V and 0 bases from J, the gap between germline ends came to 6 bases.

The chain couples TRBV5-5 to TRBJ1-1, with 8 bases identical to TRBD1. The CDR3 totals 15 residues. J was trimmed by 0 bases and V by 4 bases; bases with no gene match: 5. The germline gives CDR1 SGHKS, CDR2 YYEKEE (reference sequence). CDR3 sequence reads: CASSPRTGLNTEAFF. CDR3 sequence (DNA): TGTGCCAGCAGCCCGCGGACAGGGTTGAACACTGAAGCTTTCTTT.

The chain uses TRBV5-4 and TRBJ2-7, with TRBD2 identical over 9 bases. The length of the CDR3 is 15 residues. V was pared by 4 bases and J by 6 bases, with 11 bases of the junction left unmatched. Per germline, CDR1 SGHNT and CDR2 YYREEE (reference sequence). CDR3 bases: TGTGCCAGCAGCGGGGGTAGCGGGGGACGGACCGAGCAGTACTTC. Translation gives CASSGGSGGRTEQYF.

The genes are TRBV2 and TRBJ1-1, with D hard to call. Trimming left V 7 bases short and J 1 base short, with 10 bases between. Germline V gene sequence: CDR1 SNHLY, CDR2 FYNNEI. The CDR3 is 13 residues long. DNA of the CDR3: TGTGCCAGCACCCTGGCGGGGAACACTGAAGCTTTCTTT. Translated, it gives CASTLAGNTEAFF. The variable domain in full, with the rest retrieved from reference TRBV2 and TRBJ1-1, is EPEVTQTPSHQVTQMGQEVILRCVPISNHLYFYWYRQILGQKVEFLVSFYNNEISEKSEIFDDQFSVERPDGSNFTLKIRSTKLEDSAMYFCASTLAGNTEAFFGQGTRLTVV.

The J gene is TRBJ2-5, the V gene TRBV9; 9 bases line up with TRBD1. The CDR3 contains 15 residues. Germline V CDR1 and CDR2: SGDLS, YYNGEE. V gave up 0 bases and J gave up 3 bases; unmatched junction bases: 3. The CDR3 DNA is TGTGCCAGCAGCGTAGGGGGGACAGGGAAAGAGACCCAGTACTTC. This codes for CASSVGGTGKETQYF.

The J gene is TRBJ2-2, the V gene TRBV5-5; 8 bases map to TRBD2. The CDR3 sequence is 16 residues long. CDR1 and CDR2 (germline): SGHKS, YYEKEE (reference sequence). V was clipped by 0 bases and J by 6 bases; unmatched bases: 7. CDR3 protein: CASSLDRGGGPGELFF. For the CDR3, the DNA is TGTGCCAGCAGCTTGGATCGCGGCGGGGGGCCCGGGGAGCTGTTTTTT. The full variable domain, rest sourced from reference TRBV5-5 and TRBJ2-2, is DAGVTQSPTHLIKTRGQQVTLRCSPISGHKSVSWYQQVLGQGPQFIFQYYEKEERGRGNFPDRFSARQFPNYSSELNVNALLLGDSALYLCASSLDRGGGPGELFFGEGSRLTVL.

The sample holds one count of this clone. The chain carries TRBV5-6 and TRBJ2-7; the D gene is possibly TRBD1 (5 bases). The CDR3 totals 14 residues. Germline V gene sequence: CDR1 SGHDT, CDR2 YYEEEE. The ends were cut back, 4 bases at V and 0 bases at J, with 11 bases in the middle. The CDR3 DNA is TGTGCCAGCAGCAATTGGGGCCGCTCCTACGAGCAGTACTTC. It specifies CASSNWGRSYEQYF.

The V call is TRBV11-2, the J call TRBJ2-3, with D tentatively TRBD2 (7 bases). Germline V CDR1 and CDR2: SGHAT, FQNNGV. V gave up 5 bases and J gave up 4 bases, with 16 bases separating them. The CDR3 totals 15 residues. CDR3 sequence (DNA): TGTGCCAGCAGCCGTGGCGGGGGCCGGGCAGATACGCAGTATTTT. It yields the protein CASSRGGGRADTQYF.

The chain joins TRBV19 to TRBJ2-7, with 8 bases matching TRBD1. Germline V gene sequence: CDR1 LNHDA, CDR2 SQIVND (reference sequence). The CDR3 runs to 14 residues. V dropped 2 bases and J dropped 4; count of bases not matched to a gene: 4. CDR3 in amino acids: CASSIRDRNYEQYF. In DNA form, the CDR3 reads TGTGCCAGTAGTATAAGGGACAGGAATTACGAGCAGTACTTC.

CDR3 nucleotide sequence: TGTGCCAGCAAACACGACAGGGACAATGAAAAACTGTTTTTT. The encoded protein is CASKHDRDNEKLFF. The chain employs TRBV2 and TRBJ1-4, with 7 bases fitting TRBD1. Germline assignment: CDR1 SNHLY and CDR2 FYNNEI. The CDR3 is 14 residues long. Trimming took 7 bases from V and 5 from J; bases not matched to a gene: 7.

The chain links TRBV27 to TRBJ1-3; TRBD1 agrees at 8 bases. The germline gives CDR1 MNHEY, CDR2 SMNVEV (reference sequence). This CDR3 contains 13 residues. The junction had 0 bases not matched to a gene; V was cut back by 5 bases and J by 3 bases. CDR3 in DNA: TGTGCCAGCAGTGGACAGGGTGGAAACACCATATATTTT. Translated: CASSGQGGNTIYF.